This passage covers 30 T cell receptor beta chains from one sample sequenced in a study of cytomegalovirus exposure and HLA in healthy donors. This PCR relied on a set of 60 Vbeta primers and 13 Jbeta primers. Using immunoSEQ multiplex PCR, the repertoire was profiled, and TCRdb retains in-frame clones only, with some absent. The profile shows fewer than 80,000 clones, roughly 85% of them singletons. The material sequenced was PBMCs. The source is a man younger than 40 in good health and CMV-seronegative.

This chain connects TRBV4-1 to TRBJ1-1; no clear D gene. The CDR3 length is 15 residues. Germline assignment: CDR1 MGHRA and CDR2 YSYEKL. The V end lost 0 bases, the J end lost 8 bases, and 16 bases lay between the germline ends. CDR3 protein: CASSQDPGETREAFF. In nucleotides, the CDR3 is TGCGCCAGCAGCCAAGATCCCGGGGAAACACGCGAAGCTTTCTTT.

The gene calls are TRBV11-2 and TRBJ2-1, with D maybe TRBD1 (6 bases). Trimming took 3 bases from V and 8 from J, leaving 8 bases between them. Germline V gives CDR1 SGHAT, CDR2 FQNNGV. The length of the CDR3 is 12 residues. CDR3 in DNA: TGTGCCAGCAGCTTTGAGGGGGATGAGCAGTTCTTC. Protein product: CASSFEGDEQFF.

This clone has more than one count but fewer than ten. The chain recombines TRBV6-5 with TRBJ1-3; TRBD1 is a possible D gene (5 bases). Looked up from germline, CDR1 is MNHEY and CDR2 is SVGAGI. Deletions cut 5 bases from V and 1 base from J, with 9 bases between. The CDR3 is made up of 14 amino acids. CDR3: CASSAGHSGNTIYF. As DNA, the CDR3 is TGTGCCAGCAGTGCAGGGCATTCTGGAAACACCATATATTTT.

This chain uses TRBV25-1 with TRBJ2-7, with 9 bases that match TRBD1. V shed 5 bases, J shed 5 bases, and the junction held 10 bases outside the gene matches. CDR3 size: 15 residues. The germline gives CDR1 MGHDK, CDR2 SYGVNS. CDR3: CASSPPGTGTHEQYF. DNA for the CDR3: TGTGCCAGCAGTCCCCCCGGGACAGGGACCCACGAGCAGTACTTC.

The CDR3 here is CASSQDRGLEQFF. CDR3 nucleotides: TGCGCCAGCAGCCAAGACAGAGGGCTGGAGCAGTTCTTC. J is TRBJ2-1 and V is TRBV4-3; a weak D match, TRBD2 (5 bases). V lost 0 bases to trimming and J lost 10 bases, with 10 bases between them. Germline V gives CDR1 LGHNA, CDR2 YSLEER. The CDR3 is made up of 13 amino acids.

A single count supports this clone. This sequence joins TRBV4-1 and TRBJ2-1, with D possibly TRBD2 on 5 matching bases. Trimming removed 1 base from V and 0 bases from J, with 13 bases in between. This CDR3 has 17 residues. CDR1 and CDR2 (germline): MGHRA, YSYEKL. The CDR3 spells CASSQVAGAFSYNEQFF. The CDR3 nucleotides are TGCGCCAGCAGCCAAGTTGCGGGCGCATTCTCCTACAATGAGCAGTTCTTC.

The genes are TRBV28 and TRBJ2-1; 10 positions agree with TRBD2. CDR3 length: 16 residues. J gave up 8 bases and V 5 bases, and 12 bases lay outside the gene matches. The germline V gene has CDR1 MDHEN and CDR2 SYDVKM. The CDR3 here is CASSPLEAGGPYEQFF. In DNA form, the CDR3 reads TGTGCCAGCAGTCCCCTTGAAGCGGGAGGGCCATATGAGCAGTTCTTC.

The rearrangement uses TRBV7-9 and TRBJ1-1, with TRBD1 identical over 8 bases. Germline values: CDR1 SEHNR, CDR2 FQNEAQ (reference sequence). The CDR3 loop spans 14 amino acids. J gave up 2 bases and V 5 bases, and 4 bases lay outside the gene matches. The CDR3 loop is CASSMTGVNTEAFF. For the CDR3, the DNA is TGTGCCAGCAGCATGACAGGGGTAAACACTGAAGCTTTCTTT.

Written as DNA, the CDR3 is TGTGCCAGTAGTATAGATCGGGAGTCGTTGGAAGAAGAAAAACTGTTTTTT. Residues: CASSIDRESLEEEKLFF. V is TRBV19 and J is TRBJ1-4; D unresolved. The CDR3 contains 17 residues. The V end was cut by 0 bases, the J end by 8 bases, with 19 bases between. Germline-derived CDR1 and CDR2 are LNHDA and SQIVND (reference sequence).

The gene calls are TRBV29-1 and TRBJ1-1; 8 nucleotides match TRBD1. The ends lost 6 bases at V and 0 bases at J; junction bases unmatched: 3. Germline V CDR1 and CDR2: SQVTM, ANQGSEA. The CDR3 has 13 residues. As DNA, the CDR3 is TGCAGCGTCCTGACAGGGGTGAACACTGAAGCTTTCTTT. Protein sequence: CSVLTGVNTEAFF.

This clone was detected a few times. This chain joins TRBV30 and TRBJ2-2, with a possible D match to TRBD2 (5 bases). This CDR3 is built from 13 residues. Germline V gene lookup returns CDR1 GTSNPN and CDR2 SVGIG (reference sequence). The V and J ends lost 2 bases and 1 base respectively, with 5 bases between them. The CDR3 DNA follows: TGTGCCTGGAGTCGGGGGAACACCGGGGAGCTGTTTTTT. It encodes CAWSRGNTGELFF.

The CDR3 reads CASSALQGNGYTF. In DNA, the CDR3 is TGTGCCAGCAGCGCCCTACAGGGGAACGGCTACACCTTC. The J gene is TRBJ1-2, the V gene TRBV11-2, with 7 nucleotides matching TRBD1. CDR1 SGHAT and CDR2 FQNNGV come from the germline V gene. Trimming took 5 bases from V and 8 from J; bases not matched to a gene: 8. The CDR3 runs 13 residues.

This chain's CDR3 is CASSLDLGAYQPQHF. The CDR3 DNA sequence: TGTGCCAGCAGCTTAGATCTAGGGGCGTATCAGCCCCAGCATTTT. The chain carries TRBV7-2 and TRBJ1-5; weak D call: TRBD1 (5 bases). The CDR3 covers 15 residues. Per the germline V gene, CDR1 is SGHTA and CDR2 is FQGNSA. V lost 1 base and J lost 5, with 12 bases in between. Based on the CDR3 plus reference TRBV7-2 and TRBJ1-5, the full variable domain is GAGVSQSPSNKVTEKGKDVELRCDPISGHTALYWYRQSLGQGLEFLIYFQGNSAPDKSGLPSDRFSAERTGGSVSTLTIQRTQQEDSAVYLCASSLDLGAYQPQHFGDGTRLSIL.

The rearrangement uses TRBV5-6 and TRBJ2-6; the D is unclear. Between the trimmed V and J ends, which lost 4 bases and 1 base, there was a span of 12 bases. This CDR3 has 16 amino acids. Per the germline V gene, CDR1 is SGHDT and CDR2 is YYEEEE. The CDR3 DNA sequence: TGTGCCAGCAGCCGTTTACTGATATCTGGGGCCAACGTCCTGACTTTC. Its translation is CASSRLLISGANVLTF. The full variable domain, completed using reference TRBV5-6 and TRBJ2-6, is DAGVTQSPTHLIKTRGQQVTLRCSPKSGHDTVSWYQQALGQGPQFIFQYYEEEERQRGNFPDRFSGHQFPNYSSELNVNALLLGDSALYLCASSRLLISGANVLTFGAGSRLTVL.

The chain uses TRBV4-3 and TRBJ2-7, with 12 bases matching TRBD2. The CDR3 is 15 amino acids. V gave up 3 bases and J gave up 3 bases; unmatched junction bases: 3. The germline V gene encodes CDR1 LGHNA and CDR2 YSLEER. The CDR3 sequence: CASSHRLAGVYEQYF. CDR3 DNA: TGCGCCAGCAGCCACAGACTAGCGGGAGTCTACGAGCAGTACTTC.

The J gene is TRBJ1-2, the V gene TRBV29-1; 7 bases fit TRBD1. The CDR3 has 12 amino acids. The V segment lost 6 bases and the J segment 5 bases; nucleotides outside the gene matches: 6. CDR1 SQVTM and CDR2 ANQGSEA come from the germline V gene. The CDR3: CSVGGQRYGYTF. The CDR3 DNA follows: TGCAGCGTGGGGGGACAGAGATATGGCTACACCTTC.

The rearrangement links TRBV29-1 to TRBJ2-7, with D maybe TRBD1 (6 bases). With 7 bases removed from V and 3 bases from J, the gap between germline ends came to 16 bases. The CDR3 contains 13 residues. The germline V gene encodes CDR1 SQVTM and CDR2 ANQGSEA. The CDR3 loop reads CSALDRPRYEQYF. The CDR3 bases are TGCAGCGCCCTTGACAGGCCCCGCTACGAGCAGTACTTC.

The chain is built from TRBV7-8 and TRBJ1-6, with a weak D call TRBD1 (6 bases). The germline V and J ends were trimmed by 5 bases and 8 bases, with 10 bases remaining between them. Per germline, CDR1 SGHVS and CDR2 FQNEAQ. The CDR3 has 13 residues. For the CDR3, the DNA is TGTGCCAGCAGCCTAGGGGGGGATTCACCCCTCCACTTT. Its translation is CASSLGGDSPLHF. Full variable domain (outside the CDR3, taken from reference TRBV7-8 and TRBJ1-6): GAGVSQSPRYKVAKRGQDVALRCDPISGHVSLFWYQQALGQGPEFLTYFQNEAQLDKSGLPSDRFFAERPEGSVSTLKIQRTQQEDSAVYLCASSLGGDSPLHFGNGTRLTVT.

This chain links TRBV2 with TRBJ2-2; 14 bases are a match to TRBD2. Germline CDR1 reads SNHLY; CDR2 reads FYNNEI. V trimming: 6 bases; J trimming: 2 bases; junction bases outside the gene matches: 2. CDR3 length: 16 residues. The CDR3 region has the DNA TGTGCCAGCAGCGGGACTAGCGGGAGAAACACCGGGGAGCTGTTTTTT. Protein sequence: CASSGTSGRNTGELFF.

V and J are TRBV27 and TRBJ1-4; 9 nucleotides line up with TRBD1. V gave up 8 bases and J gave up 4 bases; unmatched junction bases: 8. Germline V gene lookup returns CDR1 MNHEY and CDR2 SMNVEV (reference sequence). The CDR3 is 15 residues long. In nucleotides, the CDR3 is TGTGCCAGCGTATATCCGGGACAGGGTAATGAAAAACTGTTTTTT. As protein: CASVYPGQGNEKLFF.

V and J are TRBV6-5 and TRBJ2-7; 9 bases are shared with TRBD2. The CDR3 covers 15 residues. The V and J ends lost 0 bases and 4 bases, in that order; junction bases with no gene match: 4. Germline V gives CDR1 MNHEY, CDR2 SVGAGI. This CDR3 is CASSYSRLAAYEQYF. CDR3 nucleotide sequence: TGTGCCAGCAGTTACTCGCGACTAGCGGCTTACGAGCAGTACTTC.

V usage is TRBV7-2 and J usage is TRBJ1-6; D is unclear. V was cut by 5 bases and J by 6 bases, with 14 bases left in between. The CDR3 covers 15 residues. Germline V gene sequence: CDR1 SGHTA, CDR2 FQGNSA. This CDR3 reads CASSLLDLRNSPLHF. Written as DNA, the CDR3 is TGTGCCAGCAGCCTATTAGACTTGCGTAATTCACCCCTCCACTTT. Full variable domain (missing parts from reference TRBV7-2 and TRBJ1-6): GAGVSQSPSNKVTEKGKDVELRCDPISGHTALYWYRQSLGQGLEFLIYFQGNSAPDKSGLPSDRFSAERTGGSVSTLTIQRTQQEDSAVYLCASSLLDLRNSPLHFGNGTRLTVT.

CDR3 residues: CASSPLVGRVVEKTKNIQYF. As DNA, the CDR3 is TGTGCCAGCTCACCCTTAGTGGGCAGGGTCGTGGAGAAAACCAAAAACATTCAGTACTTC. The V gene is TRBV18, the J gene TRBJ2-4; tentative D call: TRBD1 (5 bases). The CDR3 is made up of 20 amino acids. CDR1 and CDR2 (germline): KGHSH, LQKENI. Trimming took 3 bases from V and 2 from J, leaving 26 bases between them.

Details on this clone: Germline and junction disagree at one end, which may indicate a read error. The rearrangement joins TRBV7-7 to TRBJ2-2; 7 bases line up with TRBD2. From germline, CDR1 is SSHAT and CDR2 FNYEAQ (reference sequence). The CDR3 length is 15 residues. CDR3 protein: CASSSTGGFTGELFF. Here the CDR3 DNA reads TGTGCTAGCAGCTCCACGGGGGGATTCACCGGGGAGCTGTTTTTT.

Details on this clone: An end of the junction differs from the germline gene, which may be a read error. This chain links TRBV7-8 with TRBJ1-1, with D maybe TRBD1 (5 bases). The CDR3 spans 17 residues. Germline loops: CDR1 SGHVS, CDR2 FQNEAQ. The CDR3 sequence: CASCLVITGGMNTEAFF. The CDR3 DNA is TGTGCCAGCTGCTTAGTCATCACCGGGGGGATGAACACTGAAGCTTTCTTT.

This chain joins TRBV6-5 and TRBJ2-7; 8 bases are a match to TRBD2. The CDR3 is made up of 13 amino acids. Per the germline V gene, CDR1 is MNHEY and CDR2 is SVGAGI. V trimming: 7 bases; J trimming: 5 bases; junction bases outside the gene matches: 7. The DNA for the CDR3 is TGTGCCAGCAAACGGGGGGGATGGGACGAGCAGTACTTC. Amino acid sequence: CASKRGGWDEQYF.

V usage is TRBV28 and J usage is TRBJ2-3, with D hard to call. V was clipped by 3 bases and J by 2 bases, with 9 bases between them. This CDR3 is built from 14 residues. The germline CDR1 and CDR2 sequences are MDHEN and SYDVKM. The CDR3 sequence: CASSLLGYTDTQYF. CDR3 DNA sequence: TGTGCCAGCAGTTTGCTAGGATACACAGATACGCAGTATTTT.

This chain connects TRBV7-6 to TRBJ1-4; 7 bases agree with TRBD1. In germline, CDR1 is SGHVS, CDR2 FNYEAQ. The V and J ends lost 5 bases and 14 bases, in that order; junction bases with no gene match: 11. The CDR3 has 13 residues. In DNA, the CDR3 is TGTGCCAGCAGCCCCGGGACAGCAAGGAGGCTGTTTTTT. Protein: CASSPGTARRLFF.

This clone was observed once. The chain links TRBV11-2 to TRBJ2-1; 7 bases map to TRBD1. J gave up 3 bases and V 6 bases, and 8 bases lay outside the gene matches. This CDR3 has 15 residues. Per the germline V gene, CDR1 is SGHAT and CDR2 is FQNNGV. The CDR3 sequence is CASRSGQNIYNEQFF. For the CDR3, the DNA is TGTGCCAGCAGGTCGGGACAGAATATCTACAATGAGCAGTTCTTC. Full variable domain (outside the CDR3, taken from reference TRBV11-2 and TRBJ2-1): EAGVAQSPRYKIIEKRQSVAFWCNPISGHATLYWYQQILGQGPKLLIQFQNNGVVDDSQLPKDRFSAERLKGVDSTLKIQPAKLEDSAVYLCASRSGQNIYNEQFFGPGTRLTVL.

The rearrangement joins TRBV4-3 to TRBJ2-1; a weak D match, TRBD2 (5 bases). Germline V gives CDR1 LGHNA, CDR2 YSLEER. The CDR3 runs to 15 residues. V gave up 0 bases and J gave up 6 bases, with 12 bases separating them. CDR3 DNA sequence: TGCGCCAGCAGCCAAGATACGGCAGGAGGCAATGAGCAGTTCTTC. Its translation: CASSQDTAGGNEQFF.